The text below deals with one T cell receptor (beta chain). This specimen belongs to a study of T cell changes during pregnancy in multiple sclerosis. The assay was immunoSEQ multiplex PCR, and TCRdb's table has in-frame clones only and misses some. The table has about 50,000 clones, about nine tenths seen once. There are 15 residues in the CDR3. With V trimmed by 7 bases and J by 0 bases, 4 bases remained unmatched. Germline CDR1 is LNHDA and CDR2 is SQIVND (reference sequence). The source of this sequence is a female donor with multiple sclerosis, enrolled in a pregnancy study. The source was CD4+ T cells from peripheral blood mononuclear cells, collected in the second trimester of pregnancy. This chain uses TRBV19 with TRBJ1-3, with TRBD1 matching 9 bases. CDR3 DNA sequence: TGTGCCAGTAAGGACAGGGGTTTCTCTGGAAACACCATATATTTT. It yields the protein CASKDRGFSGNTIYF.